Reported below is one T cell receptor (beta chain). Each participant's cohort was designated according to participant-reported clinical history. The data were obtained in a study of blood T cell repertoires in COVID-19. Study-level background: Nucleic acid was either cDNA or gDNA, and it came from T cells, B-cell-depleted T cells, or PBMCs.

CDR3 size: 15 residues. Trimming removed 4 bases from V and 7 bases from J; junction bases left unmatched: 6. The V gene's germline CDR1 is SGHRS and CDR2 YFSETQ. TCRdb's copy holds only in-frame clones and misses some; the assay was immunoSEQ multiplex PCR. Of about 200,000 clones in the sample, around 88% were seen once. The V gene is TRBV5-1, the J gene TRBJ2-1; 12 positions agree with TRBD2. This receptor was obtained from a man aged 35-49 years with acute COVID-19. Sequencing used PBMCs or T cells enriched from blood (not recorded which). The CDR3 loop is CASSLDGLAGNEQFF. CDR3 DNA sequence: TGCGCCAGCAGCCTAGACGGACTAGCGGGGAATGAGCAGTTCTTC. Full variable domain (remainder filled in from reference TRBV5-1 and TRBJ2-1): KAGVTQTPRYLIKTRGQQVTLSCSPISGHRSVSWYQQTPGQGLQFLFEYFSETQRNKGNFPGRFSGRQFSNSRSEMNVSTLELGDSALYLCASSLDGLAGNEQFFGPGTRLTVL.